This T cell receptor beta chain was documented in a study of cytomegalovirus exposure and HLA in healthy donors (dated by TCRdb to about 2017). General notes on the study: An earlier analysis of roughly 610 of the donors reported about 300 Gb of sequence data and some 110 million unique TCR beta sequences obtained from about 179 million T cells. Roughly 300 gigabases of sequencing data and around 85 million unique TCR sequences made up an early release that covered 500 to 700 HLA-typed donors. Of the 300 to 450 genotyped donors, 65% to 90% were placed in the genetic ancestry cluster associated with self-reported Caucasian donors. The study aimed to test whether signatures of past pathogen exposure could be identified by cataloging public T cell receptors. The T cell repertoires of roughly 660 subjects were profiled by immunosequencing and related to cytomegalovirus serostatus. Along with the roughly 670-subject first cohort, a separate validation cohort of around 120 different subjects was used. High-throughput TCR immunosequencing, statistical association of individual TCRs with disease status, and machine learning were combined to predict cytomegalovirus infection status. To study patterns of TCR occurrence, a later analysis re-analyzed previously published TCR beta repertoires from 600 to 750 donors and added high-resolution HLA genotyping. The later analysis used no new phenotypic data to find candidate immune exposures, relying instead on TCR beta sequences and their occurrence across donors. To decide whether each TCR beta V gene segment behaved as functional or pseudogenic, an earlier analysis of some 540 of the donors relied on high-throughput TCR beta sequencing. Alongside the repertoire data, information on donor age, sex, ethnicity and CMV serostatus was compiled. In a later genetic analysis, genome-wide SNP genotypes for about three fifths of the roughly 670 donors were used, and that subset was treated as a discovery cohort. Every repertoire in the discovery cohort had been generated on one and the same sequencing platform. HLA typing covered class I and class II loci at four-digit resolution. Typing coverage differed by locus: A, B, C, DRB1 and DQB1 were typed in roughly 620-640 donors, DQA1 in 500 to 550, DPA1 in nearly 610, and DPB1 in 400 to 480. Four or five DR-DQ haplotypes were handled as single units for association and clustering, since linkage in the cohort was strong. Among 300 to 500 genotyped donors of the cohort, an average of roughly 230,000 unique TCR beta nucleotide sequences was sequenced per donor, of which 15% to 20% were non-productive. On the study overall, not on this receptor specifically: Across donors, most TCR sequences were observed very rarely, whereas some public TCRs were present in many individuals. An association between a missense DCLRE1C variant and V-gene and J-gene trimming of TCR beta chains was found in a later genetic analysis and replicated in an independent cohort. The cohort was sequenced for TCR beta chains only, and without alpha or paired-chain data the features that could be detected were limited. Presence/absence analyses assumed roughly uniform sequencing depth across donors, an assumption that may not hold. Because some donors lacked HLA typing at each locus, the association tests relied only on the typed subset. Compared with the 666-donor mean, donors in an Asian-associated ancestry cluster had fewer N-insertions in productive TCRs, according to a later genetic analysis. Linkage disequilibrium might explain the correlated functional status among segregating V segments, but an unknown experimental factor could not be ruled out. According to a later analysis, parvovirus B19, influenza, CMV and Epstein-Barr virus appeared linked to several top co-occurrence clusters. The authors suggested that the approach could potentially be generalized to other disease states and immunological phenotypes. In the study, 150 to 200 TCR beta chains were listed as associated with cytomegalovirus. The classifier was reported to diagnose cytomegalovirus status with high specificity and sensitivity in both the original and validation cohorts. Immune exposure information for the cohort was limited to CMV serostatus. In an earlier analysis of over 550 of the donors, most TCR beta V segments were observed in productive rearrangements about 87% or about 30% of the time, broadly matching IMGT annotations. A later analysis found that HLA-associated TCR beta chains were more clonally expanded and had lower generation probabilities than equally common non-associated chains. Because counts were too low, roughly 18 rarely observed V segments, including chromosome 9 orphons, were left out of the earlier analysis of about 500 of the donors. A further reported finding was that TCR beta sequences accurately predicted the HLA-A and HLA-B alleles for most subjects in the first cohort. Most CMV-associated TCR beta chains appeared to be HLA-restricted in a later analysis, and the HLA associations seemed to be driven largely by CMV exposure. Because the 87-base-pair reads could not distinguish some IMGT-functional V segments, including TRBV6-2 and TRBV6-3, those segments were excluded. When HLA alleles, especially DR and DQ, strongly co-occurred, attributing TCR associations to individual alleles was difficult. Specific HLA alleles were associated with more than 15,000 TCR beta sequences at a false discovery rate of 0.05 in a later analysis. In a later analysis, TCR association rates were found to vary across HLA loci, with the most associated TCRs seen for DRB1 alleles and the fewest for HLA-C alleles. A cluster of highly shared sequence variants was judged likely to represent a technical artifact of the sequencing pipeline. Three of the identified cytomegalovirus-associated TCR beta chains were confirmed in vitro to be specific for cytomegalovirus antigens.

This clone was seen a few times. Its antigen remains unidentified. One base away there is no much larger clone; base qualities are not given. The cohort comprised fewer than 700 healthy bone marrow donors. At the time of sampling, every cohort member was nominally healthy, though immune exposures that went unrecorded were likely present. The donor tested CMV seropositive, placing the donor among the 289 seropositive members of the cohort. A peripheral blood sample was provided by each donor, and peripheral blood mononuclear cells were used for TCR beta sequencing. The Qiagen DNeasy Blood Extraction Kit was used to extract genomic DNA from the blood cell samples. Libraries were prepared through the immunoSEQ multiplex PCR assay. A mixture of 60 forward primers for TCR Vbeta segments and 13 reverse primers for TCR Jbeta segments was used in the multiplex PCR. The CDR3 region of rearranged TCR beta genes was amplified from genomic DNA with a multiplex PCR assay. The amplified TCR beta libraries were sequenced on the Illumina HiSeq System as 87-base-pair reads. In the source study's methods: In a later analysis, approximately 74 million unique TCR beta chains were counted across the 666 repertoires, and roughly 11 million of these chains were shared by at least two donors. Raw reads were error-corrected and collapsed into unique sequences by a nearest-neighbor algorithm in which closely related sequences were merged to remove PCR and sequencing errors. V, D and J gene segments were assigned by aligning CDR3 sequences to IMGT reference sequences. Each retained sequence needed at least a six-nucleotide match to both a V gene segment and a J gene segment. A rearrangement was called productive if the CDR3 had no stop codons and remained in frame with V and J, and every other rearrangement was called non-productive. CDR3 was defined by IMGT convention, running from the second conserved V-encoded cysteine to the conserved J-encoded phenylalanine. In an earlier analysis of roughly 610 of the donors, sequences lacking an unambiguous match to a single V gene segment were excluded. In an earlier analysis of 587 of the donors, V segments were called functional above 56.7% productive rearrangements and were called segregating when the between-donor standard deviation exceeded 5%. A statistical classification framework was developed to diagnose cytomegalovirus status using the catalog of TCR beta chain sequences. V and J gene assignment, in a later analysis, came from comparing TCR nucleotide sequences with IMGT/GENE-DB human TR gene sequences. In a later analysis, CDR3 sequences and most-parsimonious VDJ recombination scenarios were assigned using the TCRdist pipeline. In a later analysis, every TCR beta chain was defined by the combination of its CDR3 amino acid sequence and its V-gene family, and reads without a unique V-gene family were dropped. A later analysis removed several hundred highly shared, low-generation-probability nucleotide sequences to deal with suspected cross-contamination and a sequencing artifact. In a later analysis, a clonal expansion index was calculated for each public chain from normalized within-repertoire ranks of inferred template counts. A later analysis computed generation probabilities with a VDJ recombination model fitted to out-of-frame rearrangements, and checked the results against IGoR. A later analysis scored TCR-TCR, TCR-HLA and TCR-CMV co-occurrence with hypergeometric tests, applying a repertoire-size bias correction to TCR pairs. A later analysis estimated false discovery rates by permuting HLA or CMV assignments 20 times. In a later analysis, co-occurring TCRs were grouped using DBSCAN, and TCRdist sequence similarity was added for clustering within HLA-allele-positive subsets. For co-occurrence clustering, repertoires with fewer than 30,000 or more than 120,000 public chains were excluded, along with five repertoires with anomalous nucleotide sharing. In its TCRdb copy, this immuneACCESS table keeps in-frame sequences only and misses some clones. Where compared with another copy, unresolved V genes explain less than half of these, and the others have no known cause. V, J and clone size reflect that table, while D and trimming were determined from the DNA. The sample table contains about 90,000 clones; only one count was recorded for about 69% of them. About a sixth of the sample comes from the top ten.

The CDR3 covers 14 residues, taking in both the cysteine and the phenylalanine. Only the CDR3 portion is preserved as DNA: 42 bases, with reading frame beginning at the first base. The CDR1 and CDR2 encoded by the germline V gene are ENHRY and SYGVKD. V is shortened by 3 bases, J by 2 bases, and the region joining them spans 10 bases. This TCR derives from a woman aged 18-29 years in good health and CMV-seropositive. The sequenced sample was PBMCs. This receptor chain uses TRBV10-3 and TRBJ1-2, with TRBD1 as a weak D call on 5 bases. The nucleotide sequence is TGTGCCATCAGTGAAGGGGCGTCCAACTATGGCTACACCTTC. This encodes CAISEGASNYGYTF.